This T cell receptor (beta chain) was observed in a study of human T cells and chemical hapten exposure. Study-wide background: 0.01% DPC was applied to the upper back in patch tests, which were read at 6 days. TCR yields per sample varied, mainly owing to small pooled library volume differences. Mostly female patients had alopecia areata, totalis or universalis.

For the library, individual cDNA molecules each received unique molecular identifiers. Each CDR3 protein is one row after TCRdb ran MiXCR on the RACE reads. Of about 120,000 distinct CDR3 sequences in the sample, roughly 13% are singletons; the top ten hold 0.7% to 0.95%. Germline V lookup: CDR1 MNHNS, CDR2 SASEGT. V lost 3 bases and J 5 bases, leaving 5 bases between the germline ends. This CDR3 is built from 12 residues. Time point indicated: patch test 1, 2 weeks after DPC sensitization. Indicated treatment: therapeutic diphenylcyclopropenone sensitization with weekly scalp DPC. This clonotype was sampled from a man aged 18-30 years with alopecia areata. Some clones in this sample may be carry-over from other donors' samples. The V gene is TRBV6-1, the J gene TRBJ2-1; possible D gene TRBD1, 5 bases. The sample here was whole blood, taken in connection with sensitization to the hapten diphenylcyclopropenone (DPC). The CDR3, as DNA: TGTGCCAGCAGTGACAGGGACAATGAGCAGTTCTTC. As protein: CASSDRDNEQFF.